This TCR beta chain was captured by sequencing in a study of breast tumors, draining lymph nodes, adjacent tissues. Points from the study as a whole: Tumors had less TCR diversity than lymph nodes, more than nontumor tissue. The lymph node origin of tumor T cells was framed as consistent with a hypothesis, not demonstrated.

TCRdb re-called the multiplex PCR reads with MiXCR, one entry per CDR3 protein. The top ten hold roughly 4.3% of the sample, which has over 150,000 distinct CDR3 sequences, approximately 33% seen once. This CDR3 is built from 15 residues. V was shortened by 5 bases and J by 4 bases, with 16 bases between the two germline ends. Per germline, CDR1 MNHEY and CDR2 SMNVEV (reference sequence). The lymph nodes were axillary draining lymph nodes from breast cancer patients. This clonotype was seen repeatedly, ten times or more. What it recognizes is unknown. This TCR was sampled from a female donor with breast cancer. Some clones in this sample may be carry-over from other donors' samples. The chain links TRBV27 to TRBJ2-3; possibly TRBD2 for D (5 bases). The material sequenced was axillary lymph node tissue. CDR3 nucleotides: TGTGCCAGCAGTCCTGGACTCTCCGAGGCAGATACGCAGTATTTT. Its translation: CASSPGLSEADTQYF.